The 7 T cell receptor beta chains below come from one sample, sequenced in a study of cytomegalovirus exposure and HLA in healthy donors. The PCR ran on 60 Vbeta and 13 Jbeta primers. Assay used: immunoSEQ multiplex PCR; TCRdb lists only in-frame clones, some missing. Seen here are over 150,000 clones, 71% observed once, and the top ten hold 2.5% to 3%. Sequenced input: PBMCs. These receptors originate from a woman aged 25 to 39 in good health and CMV-seronegative.

This clone was seen more than once but under ten times. DNA for the CDR3: TGTGCCAGTAGTATCTCCGGGAAGGGAAGAACCTTC. This gives the protein CASSISGKGRTF. The V and J genes are TRBV19 and TRBJ1-2; D is ambiguous. Germline V lookup: CDR1 LNHDA, CDR2 SQIVND (reference sequence). Between the trimmed V and J ends, which lost 3 bases and 14 bases, there was a span of 16 bases. The CDR3 is made up of 12 amino acids.

This clone turned up a few times. The chain is built from TRBV7-9 and TRBJ1-1; D not certain. The CDR3 extends over 14 amino acids. The germline V gene has CDR1 SEHNR and CDR2 FQNEAQ (reference sequence). V was trimmed by 5 bases and J by 5 bases, leaving 15 bases between them. This chain's CDR3 is CASSIKTGLTEAFF. CDR3 nucleotides: TGTGCCAGCAGCATAAAGACCGGACTAACTGAAGCTTTCTTT.

The genes are TRBV2 and TRBJ2-1; the match to TRBD2 covers 11 bases. CDR1 SNHLY and CDR2 FYNNEI come from the germline V gene. This CDR3 has 16 amino acids. J lost 4 bases, V lost 0 bases, and 2 bases had no gene match. In DNA form, the CDR3 reads TGTGCCAGCAGTGAAGCGAGACTAGCGGGATACAATGAGCAGTTCTTC. Its protein is CASSEARLAGYNEQFF.

The genes are TRBV6-5 and TRBJ2-5; D uncertain. Germline V gene sequence: CDR1 MNHEY, CDR2 SVGAGI. This CDR3 contains 13 residues. Trimming shortened V by 4 bases and J by 2 bases, and 8 bases separated the two germline ends. The CDR3 region has the DNA TGTGCCAGCAGTTCCAACATTCAAGAGACCCAGTACTTC. Translating gives CASSSNIQETQYF.

J is TRBJ1-5 and V is TRBV30, with a possible D match to TRBD1 (6 bases). V was shortened by 1 base and J by 0 bases, with 13 bases between the two germline ends. The CDR3 loop spans 16 amino acids. The V gene's germline CDR1 is GTSNPN and CDR2 SVGIG (reference sequence). The CDR3 DNA is TGTGCCTGGAGTGCGACCGGGACATATAGCAATCAGCCCCAGCATTTT. It encodes CAWSATGTYSNQPQHF.

This clone was seen only once. This chain connects TRBV7-2 to TRBJ1-3; weak D call: TRBD1 (6 bases). The CDR3 is 16 amino acids. Germline V lookup: CDR1 SGHTA, CDR2 FQGNSA. The ends were cut back, 4 bases at V and 0 bases at J, with 13 bases in the middle. The CDR3 sequence: CASSSSGTTSGNTIYF. In nucleotides, the CDR3 is TGTGCCAGCAGCTCATCCGGGACAACCTCTGGAAACACCATATATTTT.

This chain uses TRBV5-6 with TRBJ1-6; D is undetermined. There are 13 residues in the CDR3. V was trimmed by 7 bases and J by 3 bases, leaving 8 bases between them. The germline V gene has CDR1 SGHDT and CDR2 YYEEEE. CDR3 residues: CASRKNYNSPLHF. CDR3 bases: TGTGCCAGCCGTAAAAACTATAATTCACCCCTCCACTTT.